This T cell receptor beta chain stems from a study of blood T cells in healthy people across ages. Broader study findings: Among long-lived donors, naive CD4+ cells were more numerous and diversity higher than in aged donors.

As regards this clonotype: Its antigen remains unidentified.

The second PCR ran about 7 to 12 cycles with a sample-barcoded 5' primer and J-beta primers. TCRdb processed the 5' RACE reads anew with MiXCR; each CDR3 protein has one entry. The table records 1.5 million or so distinct CDR3 sequences, 35% to 45% of them present only once. This TCR came from a woman aged 18-29 years in good health. Input material: blood.

The DNA for the CDR3 is TGTGCCAGCAGTTACTCGCGACCGAACTCCTACGAGCAGTACTTC. Its translation: CASSYSRPNSYEQYF. V usage is TRBV6-5 and J usage is TRBJ2-7; D ambiguous. CDR1 and CDR2 (germline): MNHEY, SVGAGI. V was cut by 0 bases and J by 0 bases, with 9 bases left in between. The CDR3 sequence is 15 residues long.